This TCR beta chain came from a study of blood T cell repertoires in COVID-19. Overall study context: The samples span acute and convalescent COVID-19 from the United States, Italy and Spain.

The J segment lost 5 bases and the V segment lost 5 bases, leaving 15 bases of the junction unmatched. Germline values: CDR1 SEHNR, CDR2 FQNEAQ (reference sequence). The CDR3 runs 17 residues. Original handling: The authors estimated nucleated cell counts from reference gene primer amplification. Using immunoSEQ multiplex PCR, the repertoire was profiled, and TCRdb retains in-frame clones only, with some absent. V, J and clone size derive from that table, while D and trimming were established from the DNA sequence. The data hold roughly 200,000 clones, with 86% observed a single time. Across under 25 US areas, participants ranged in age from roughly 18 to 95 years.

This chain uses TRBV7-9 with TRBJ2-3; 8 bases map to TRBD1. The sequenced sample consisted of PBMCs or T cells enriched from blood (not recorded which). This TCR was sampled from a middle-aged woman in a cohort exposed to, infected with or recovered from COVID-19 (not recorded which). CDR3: CASSPRTGISFRDTQYF. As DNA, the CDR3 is TGTGCCAGCAGCCCCAGGACAGGGATTAGTTTTAGAGATACGCAGTATTTT.